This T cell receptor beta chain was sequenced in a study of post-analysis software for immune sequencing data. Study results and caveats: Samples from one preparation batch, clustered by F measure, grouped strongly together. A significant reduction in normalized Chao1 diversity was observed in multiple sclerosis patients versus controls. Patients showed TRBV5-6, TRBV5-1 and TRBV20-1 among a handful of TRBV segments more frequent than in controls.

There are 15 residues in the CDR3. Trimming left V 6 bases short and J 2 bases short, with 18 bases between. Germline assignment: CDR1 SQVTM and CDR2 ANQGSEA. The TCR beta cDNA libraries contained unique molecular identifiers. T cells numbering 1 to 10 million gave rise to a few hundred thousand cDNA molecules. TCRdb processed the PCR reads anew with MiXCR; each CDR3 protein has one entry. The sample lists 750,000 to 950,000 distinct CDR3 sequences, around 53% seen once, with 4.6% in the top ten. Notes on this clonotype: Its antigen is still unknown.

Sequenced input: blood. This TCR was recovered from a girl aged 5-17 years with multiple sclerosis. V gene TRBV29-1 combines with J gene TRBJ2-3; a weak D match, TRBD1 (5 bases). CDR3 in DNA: TGCAGCGTCACTGACCCGGACACATCCACAGATACGCAGTATTTT. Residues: CSVTDPDTSTDTQYF.